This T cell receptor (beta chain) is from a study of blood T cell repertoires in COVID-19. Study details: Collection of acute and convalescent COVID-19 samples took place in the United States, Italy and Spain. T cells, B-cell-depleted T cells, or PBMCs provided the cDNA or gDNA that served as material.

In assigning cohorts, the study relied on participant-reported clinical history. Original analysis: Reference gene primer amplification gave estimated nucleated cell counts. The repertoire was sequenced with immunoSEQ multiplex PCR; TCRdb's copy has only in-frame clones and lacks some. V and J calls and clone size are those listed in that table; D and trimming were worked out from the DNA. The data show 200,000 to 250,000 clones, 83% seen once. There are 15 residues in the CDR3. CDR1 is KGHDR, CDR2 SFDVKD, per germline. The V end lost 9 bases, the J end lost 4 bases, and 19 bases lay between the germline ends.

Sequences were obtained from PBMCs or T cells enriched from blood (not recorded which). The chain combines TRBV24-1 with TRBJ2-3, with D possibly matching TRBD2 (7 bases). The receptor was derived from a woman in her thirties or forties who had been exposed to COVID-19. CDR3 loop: CATAEGGNFADTQYF. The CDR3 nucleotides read TGTGCCACCGCCGAGGGGGGGAATTTCGCAGATACGCAGTATTTT.